This entry lists 4 T cell receptor beta chains sequenced from one sample in a study of brain T cells in children with intractable seizures. The data were produced by immunoSEQ multiplex PCR, yet TCRdb's version contains in-frame clones alone and is incomplete. This sample has around 340,000 clones, with 85% to 95% found just once. This sample's time point: blood from clinic visit 5 months post-surgery; TSC patient then seizure free. The sequenced sample was peripheral blood, obtained about 5 months after surgery. Every receptor here comes from a boy in the first two years of life with tuberous sclerosis and intractable seizures.

V and J are TRBV30 and TRBJ1-5; a weak D match, TRBD1 (5 bases). CDR3 length: 14 amino acids. V shed 3 bases and J shed 0 bases, with 9 bases lying between them. Germline loops: CDR1 GTSNPN, CDR2 SVGIG (reference sequence). CDR3 in amino acids: CAWSIDSSNQPQHF. In nucleotides, the CDR3 is TGTGCCTGGAGCATAGACAGTAGCAATCAGCCCCAGCATTTT.

With respect to this clone: The sample contains more than one DNA sequence encoding this CDR3. The V call is TRBV5-1, the J call TRBJ2-1, with 7 bases that match TRBD2. The CDR3 is made up of 14 amino acids. CDR1 and CDR2 from the germline V gene are SGHRS and YFSETQ. The V gene end was trimmed by 1 base and the J gene end by 3 bases; junction bases not matched to a gene: 1. The CDR3 DNA reads TGCGCCAGCAGCTTGTCTAGCGGCTACAATGAGCAGTTCTTC. Amino acids: CASSLSSGYNEQFF.

This rearrangement joins TRBV7-2 to TRBJ2-5; 8 nucleotides line up with TRBD2. CDR3 length equals 15 residues. CDR1 and CDR2 from the germline V gene are SGHTA and FQGNSA. V dropped 6 bases and J dropped 5; count of bases not matched to a gene: 11. CDR3 sequence: CASSSSGRRKETQYF. DNA of the CDR3: TGTGCCAGCAGTTCCAGCGGGAGACGGAAGGAGACCCAGTACTTC. Using reference TRBV7-2 and TRBJ2-5 for the parts outside the CDR3, the full variable domain is GAGVSQSPSNKVTEKGKDVELRCDPISGHTALYWYRQSLGQGLEFLIYFQGNSAPDKSGLPSDRFSAERTGGSVSTLTIQRTQQEDSAVYLCASSSSGRRKETQYFGPGTRLLVL.

The genes are TRBV19 and TRBJ1-3; D remains ambiguous. This CDR3 contains 15 residues. V lost 7 bases and J lost 0, with 13 bases in between. Looked up from germline, CDR1 is LNHDA and CDR2 is SQIVND (reference sequence). The CDR3 here is CASTYGSSSGNTIYF. The CDR3 bases are TGTGCCAGTACTTATGGTTCCTCCTCTGGAAACACCATATATTTT.